This TCR beta chain originates from a study of T cells expressing NK-cell markers. CDR3 length equals 16 residues. CDR1 and CDR2 from the germline V gene are SEHNR and FQNEAQ (reference sequence). 5'RACE template switching with UMIs generated TCR beta cDNA. Using the 5' RACE reads, TCRdb records one entry per CDR3 protein without DNA. The sample has roughly 150,000 distinct CDR3 sequences. The clonotype originates from a man aged 18-70 years in good health. Sequencing was carried out using blood T cells: a sorted CD56 or NKG2C T cell subset, CD4+ or CD8+ T cells, or bulk PBMC T cells (not recorded which). The rearrangement links TRBV7-9 to TRBJ2-1; the TCRdb call, TRBD1, lacks DNA for checking. CDR3 region: CASSAEGDRFYNEQFF. Variable domain in full (rest from reference TRBV7-9 and TRBJ2-1): DTGVSQNPRHKITKRGQNVTFRCDPISEHNRLYWYRQTLGQGPEFLTYFQNEAQLEKSRLLSDRFSAERPKGSFSTLEIQRTEQGDSAMYLCASSAEGDRFYNEQFFGPGTRLTVL.